Below are 8 T cell receptor beta chains sequenced from a single sample in a study of T cells in Graves' hyperthyroidism and ophthalmopathy. Using RNA transcripts as the source, TCR beta CDR3 regions were amplified. The TCR CDR3 was amplified in a first-round RT-PCR using the HTBI primer set. MiXCR, applied by TCRdb to the multiplex PCR reads, yields one record per CDR3 protein. The sample contains 300,000 or so distinct CDR3 sequences, about 21% of which appear only once. Source material: blood. The source of these receptors is a woman aged 50 to 60 with Graves' hyperthyroidism.

The gene calls are TRBV6-5 and TRBJ2-2; 11 bases line up with TRBD2. The CDR3 runs to 18 residues. CDR1 MNHEY and CDR2 SVGAGI come from the germline V gene. With 1 base clipped from V and 1 base from J, the junction kept 5 bases outside the gene matches. The CDR3 reads CASSYWLAGGMNTGELFF. CDR3 in DNA: TGTGCCAGCAGTTACTGGCTAGCGGGGGGAATGAACACCGGGGAGCTGTTTTTT.

This clonotype was found many times. The chain is built from TRBV6-1 and TRBJ1-4; 10 bases fit TRBD1. Germline values: CDR1 MNHNS, CDR2 SASEGT. V gave up 7 bases and J gave up 3 bases; unmatched junction bases: 5. The CDR3 loop spans 15 amino acids. The CDR3 region is CASKTGGSANEKLFF. The DNA of the CDR3 is TGTGCCAGCAAGACAGGGGGCTCGGCTAATGAAAAACTGTTTTTT.

The CDR3 region has the DNA TGCGCCAGCAGCCTCCTTGTGTCGGAAAAACTGTTTTTT. Encoded protein: CASSLLVSEKLFF. The V gene is TRBV4-1, the J gene TRBJ1-4; D is ambiguous. Trimming removed 4 bases at V and 8 bases at J, with 11 bases between. CDR3 length: 13 amino acids. Germline V lookup: CDR1 MGHRA, CDR2 YSYEKL.

This clonotype appeared a few times. The genes are TRBV7-8 and TRBJ1-2; TRBD1 aligns across 8 bases. The CDR3 loop spans 14 amino acids. The germline V gene encodes CDR1 SGHVS and CDR2 FQNEAQ. Trimming cost V 0 bases and J 8 bases; bases outside gene matches: 5. CDR3 in amino acids: CASSLASGGGGYTF. CDR3 nucleotide sequence: TGTGCCAGCAGCTTAGCCTCAGGGGGCGGAGGCTACACCTTC. Together with reference TRBV7-8 and TRBJ1-2, the CDR3 gives the full variable domain: GAGVSQSPRYKVAKRGQDVALRCDPISGHVSLFWYQQALGQGPEFLTYFQNEAQLDKSGLPSDRFFAERPEGSVSTLKIQRTQQEDSAVYLCASSLASGGGGYTFGSGTRLTVV.

This clonotype came up many times. The V and J genes are TRBV5-1 and TRBJ2-7; either TRBD1 or TRBD2 may fit D (5 bases each). The CDR3 has 14 amino acids. V was cut by 2 bases and J by 3 bases, with 12 bases left in between. Germline V lookup: CDR1 SGHRS, CDR2 YFSETQ. CDR3 amino acids: CASSLSGPFYEQYF. CDR3 DNA: TGCGCCAGCAGCTTATCGGGGCCCTTCTACGAGCAGTACTTC.

The CDR3 here is CASSSHKKRGYTF. For the CDR3, the DNA is TGTGCCAGCAGTTCCCACAAAAAGAGGGGCTACACCTTC. V usage is TRBV28 and J usage is TRBJ1-2; D is unresolved. Trimming left V 4 bases short and J 8 bases short, with 14 bases between. This CDR3 has 13 residues. Germline assignment: CDR1 MDHEN and CDR2 SYDVKM.

This clonotype was recorded at least ten times. This chain joins TRBV18 and TRBJ2-2, with 7 bases that match TRBD1. This CDR3 region has 15 residues. The V and J ends lost 3 bases and 4 bases, in that order; junction bases with no gene match: 5. Germline V gene sequence: CDR1 KGHSH, CDR2 LQKENI. DNA for the CDR3: TGTGCCAGCTCACCGACAGGGAAGAGCACCGGGGAGCTGTTTTTT. The encoded protein is CASSPTGKSTGELFF.

There are a few counts of this clonotype. This chain connects TRBV12-3 or TRBV12-4 to TRBJ1-3, with D uncertain. CDR3 length equals 14 residues. Trimming pared 3 bases from V and 0 bases from J, leaving 6 bases between. As DNA, the CDR3 is TGTGCCAGCAGTTTCGACAACTCTGGAAACACCATATATTTT. Its translation: CASSFDNSGNTIYF.